A selection of T cell receptor beta chains follows, all from one sample in a study of vaccination effects on CD4 cells after COVID-19. Method: immunoSEQ multiplex PCR; TCRdb's copy keeps in-frame clones and lacks some. The sample has under 35,000 clones; about 67% are singletons. Their antigens remain unidentified. Sequenced material: CD4+ T cells from PBMCs cultured with HCoV-NL63 spike peptides, taken after COVID-19 vaccination. The receptors originated from a human donor who received a COVID-19 vaccine. Both conserved end residues are part of each CDR3. Each record gives: D gene, V gene, clone size, J gene, CDR3 protein, CDR3 DNA. A D gene is named only where the DNA matches it firmly. Expanded clones are given a class, and other clones once, few, many or no size at all.

>TRBD1|TRBV5-1|.|TRBJ2-2
CASSSGTGGTTGELFF
TGCGCCAGCAGCTCTGGGACAGGGGGCACGACCGGGGAGCTGTTTTTT
>.|TRBV12-3/TRBV12-4|.|TRBJ1-4
CASSFSSEKLFF
TGTGCCAGCAGTTTTTCGAGTGAAAAACTGTTTTTT
>TRBD2|TRBV4-1|few|TRBJ2-2
CASSQWGNPSGTGELFF
TGCGCCAGCAGCCAATGGGGAAACCCTAGCGGCACCGGGGAGCTGTTTTTT
>.|TRBV5-1|.|TRBJ1-6
CASSLGQVNSPLHF
TGCGCCAGCAGCTTGGGACAGGTTAATTCACCCCTCCACTTT
>TRBD2|TRBV6-6|.|TRBJ2-3
CASSPSVAGGSTDTQYF
TGTGCCAGCAGTCCGTCAGTAGCGGGAGGGAGCACAGATACGCAGTATTTT
>.|TRBV13|.|TRBJ1-1
CASSRPSGTQGLAFF
TGTGCCAGCAGCCGACCGTCAGGGACCCAGGGGCTGGCTTTCTTT
>.|TRBV19|.|TRBJ1-6
CASSIGMLNSPLHF
TGTGCCAGTAGTATCGGCATGCTGAATTCACCCCTCCACTTT
>TRBD1|TRBV19|.|TRBJ1-4
CASSIGGQGLEKLFF
TGTGCCAGTAGTATTGGGGGACAGGGCCTTGAAAAACTGTTTTTT
>.|TRBV5-1|.|TRBJ2-6
CASSLAGSGANVLTF
TGCGCCAGCAGCTTGGCGGGTTCTGGGGCCAACGTCCTGACTTTC
>.|TRBV18|.|TRBJ1-1
CASSFAEQDTEAFF
TGTGCCAGCTCATTCGCGGAACAGGACACTGAAGCTTTCTTT
>.|TRBV15|.|TRBJ2-7
CATSRAGTLHPSYEQYF
TGTGCCACCAGCAGAGCAGGTACTCTCCATCCCTCCTACGAGCAGTACTTC
>TRBD1|TRBV5-1|few|TRBJ2-1
CASSDRTGPDEQFF
TGCGCCAGCAGCGACCGGACAGGGCCGGATGAGCAGTTCTTC
>TRBD1|TRBV11-2|.|TRBJ1-6
CASRPRGQLTSLLHF
TGTGCCAGCCGGCCCCGGGGACAGCTAACCTCTTTACTCCACTTT
>TRBD1|TRBV7-6|once|TRBJ1-6
CASSLRGQGSSPLHF
TGTGCCAGCAGCCTTAGAGGACAGGGGTCCTCACCCCTCCACTTT
>.|TRBV19|.|TRBJ2-5
CASSIDSEETQYF
TGTGCCAGTAGTATAGATTCGGAAGAGACCCAGTACTTC
>.|TRBV2|.|TRBJ2-5
CASRDYLGTQYF
TGTGCCAGCAGGGACTACCTCGGGACCCAGTACTTC
>TRBD1|TRBV5-1|few|TRBJ1-2
CASSRQGASLNYGYTF
TGCGCCAGCAGCCGTCAGGGGGCGTCCCTTAACTATGGCTACACCTTC
>.|TRBV6-5|.|TRBJ1-5
CATHWAGTGNQPQHF
TGTGCCACCCATTGGGCAGGGACGGGCAATCAGCCCCAGCATTTT
>TRBD1|TRBV7-2|.|TRBJ2-7
CASSFRDRGYEQYF
TGTGCCAGCAGCTTCCGGGACAGGGGGTACGAGCAGTACTTC
>.|TRBV18|few|TRBJ1-1
CASRVAMNTEAFF
TGTGCCAGCAGGGTAGCCATGAACACTGAAGCTTTCTTT
>.|TRBV12-5|few|TRBJ2-2
CASGLVLGGDPGELFF
TGTGCTAGTGGTTTGGTACTAGGGGGGGATCCCGGGGAGCTGTTTTTT
>TRBD1|TRBV5-5|.|TRBJ1-2
CASSLVPGQGRDTF
TGTGCCAGCAGCTTGGTCCCGGGACAGGGAAGAGACACCTTC
>TRBD1|TRBV11-2|once|TRBJ2-2
CASSLLYRGTGELFF
TGTGCCAGCAGCCTCTTGTACAGGGGAACCGGGGAGCTGTTTTTT
>TRBD1|TRBV7-8|.|TRBJ2-5
CASSPTRRGLSSRGQETQYF
TGTGCCAGCAGCCCTACGCGCAGGGGGCTGTCAAGTCGGGGACAAGAGACCCAGTACTTC
>TRBD1|TRBV12-5|.|TRBJ1-5
CASGGGGPDSNQPQHF
TGTGCTAGTGGCGGAGGGGGCCCTGATAGCAATCAGCCCCAGCATTTT
>.|TRBV10-3|once|TRBJ2-3
CAISVGAADTQYF
TGTGCCATCAGTGTGGGGGCTGCAGATACGCAGTATTTT
>.|TRBV6-4|once|TRBJ1-1
CASSKDWGTEAFF
TGTGCCAGCAGTAAGGATTGGGGGACTGAAGCTTTCTTT
>.|TRBV4-1|.|TRBJ2-3
CASSRGEQADTQYF
TGCGCCAGCAGCCGAGGGGAGCAGGCAGATACGCAGTATTTT
>TRBD1|TRBV27|.|TRBJ2-3
CASSLKGAGLDTQYF
TGTGCCAGCAGTTTAAAGGGGGCAGGCTTGGATACGCAGTATTTT
>TRBD1|TRBV19|.|TRBJ1-4
CASSFPRDSWNEKLFF
TGTGCCAGTAGTTTCCCCAGGGACAGCTGGAATGAAAAACTGTTTTTT
>.|TRBV19|.|TRBJ1-2
CASSIDRGALNYGYTF
TGTGCCAGTAGTATAGACAGGGGTGCCCTAAACTATGGCTACACCTTC
>.|TRBV2|few|TRBJ2-7
CASSARGALYEQYF
TGTGCCAGCAGTGCGAGGGGGGCCCTCTACGAGCAGTACTTC
>.|TRBV20-1|once|TRBJ2-7
CSASGQGHAGAYEQYF
TGCAGTGCTAGTGGGCAGGGCCACGCTGGGGCCTACGAGCAGTACTTC
>.|TRBV4-1|few|TRBJ1-6
CASSHPPGGASGNSPLHF
TGCGCCAGCAGCCACCCTCCGGGGGGCGCTTCCGGGAATTCACCCCTCCACTTT
>.|TRBV6-5|few|TRBJ1-1
CASSYYGRNSNTEAFF
TGTGCCAGCAGTTACTACGGACGGAATAGCAACACTGAAGCTTTCTTT
>TRBD1|TRBV7-9|.|TRBJ2-7
CASSPGQGDSYEQYF
TGTGCCAGCAGCCCCGGACAGGGGGACTCCTACGAGCAGTACTTC
>TRBD2|TRBV6-4|.|TRBJ2-3
CASSVTKGGGATDTQYF
TGTGCCAGCAGTGTGACCAAAGGCGGGGGGGCCACGGATACGCAGTATTTT
>.|TRBV20-1|.|TRBJ1-5
CSASTMGARQPQHF
TGCAGTGCTAGTACGATGGGGGCGCGACAGCCCCAGCATTTT
>.|TRBV5-4|.|TRBJ1-6
CASSFDGVRNSPLHF
TGTGCCAGCAGCTTCGATGGGGTACGAAATTCACCCCTCCACTTT
>.|TRBV3-1/TRBV3-2|few|TRBJ2-7
CASSPIGTVGYEQYF
TGTGCCAGCAGCCCTATAGGGACCGTAGGCTACGAGCAGTACTTC
>.|TRBV7-2|once|TRBJ1-2
CASSLSGWNYGYTF
TGTGCCAGCAGCTTATCTGGTTGGAACTATGGCTACACCTTC
>.|TRBV14|.|TRBJ1-2
CASSPYIGVGGYTF
TGTGCCAGCAGCCCCTACATAGGCGTGGGAGGCTACACCTTC
>.|TRBV18|few|TRBJ1-1
CASSQQAEGAFF
TGTGCCAGCTCACAACAGGCGGAGGGAGCTTTCTTT
>.|TRBV12-3/TRBV12-4|.|TRBJ2-5
CASRPEWVGTQYF
TGTGCCAGCAGACCCGAGTGGGTTGGGACCCAGTACTTC
>.|TRBV6-1|.|TRBJ1-1
CASSENPSGAFF
TGTGCCAGCAGTGAGAATCCCTCTGGAGCTTTCTTT
>.|TRBV3-1/TRBV3-2|.|TRBJ1-1
CASSQGTKEAFF
TGTGCCAGCAGCCAAGGCACAAAAGAAGCTTTCTTT
>.|TRBV28|.|TRBJ2-2
CASSLRWSGELFF
TGTGCCAGCAGTTTAAGGTGGTCCGGGGAGCTGTTTTTT
>.|TRBV25-1|.|TRBJ2-1
CASSESGPSSYNEQFF
TGTGCCAGCAGTGAATCCGGGCCCAGCTCCTACAATGAGCAGTTCTTC
>.|TRBV14|.|TRBJ1-6
CASSQDGGLNSPLHF
TGTGCCAGCAGCCAAGATGGAGGGCTTAATTCACCCCTCCACTTT
>TRBD2|TRBV6-1|few|TRBJ2-3
CASSEVAGGPDTQYF
TGTGCCAGCAGTGAAGTAGCGGGGGGGCCAGATACGCAGTATTTT
>.|TRBV6-5|.|TRBJ1-2
CASLSLGDGYTF
TGTGCCAGCCTTTCCCTTGGAGATGGCTACACCTTC